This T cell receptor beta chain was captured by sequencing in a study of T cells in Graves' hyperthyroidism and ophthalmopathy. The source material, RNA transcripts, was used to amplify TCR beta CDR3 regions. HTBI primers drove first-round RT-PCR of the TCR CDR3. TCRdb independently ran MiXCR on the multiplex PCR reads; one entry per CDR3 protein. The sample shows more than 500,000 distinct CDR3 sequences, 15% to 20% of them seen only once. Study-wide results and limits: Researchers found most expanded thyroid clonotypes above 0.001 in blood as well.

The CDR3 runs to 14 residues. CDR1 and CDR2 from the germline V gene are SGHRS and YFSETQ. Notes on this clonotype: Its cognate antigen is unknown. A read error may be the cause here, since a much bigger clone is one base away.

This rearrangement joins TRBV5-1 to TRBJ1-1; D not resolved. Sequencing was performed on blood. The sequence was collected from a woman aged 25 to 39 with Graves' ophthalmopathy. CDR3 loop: CVSSGNGVVTEAFF. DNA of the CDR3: TGCGTCAGCAGCGGAAACGGGGTGGTGACTGAAGCTTTCTTT. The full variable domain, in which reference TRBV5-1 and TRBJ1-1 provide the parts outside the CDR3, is KAGVTQTPRYLIKTRGQQVTLSCSPISGHRSVSWYQQTPGQGLQFLFEYFSETQRNKGNFPGRFSGRQFSNSRSEMNVSTLELGDSALYLCVSSGNGVVTEAFFGQGTRLTVV.